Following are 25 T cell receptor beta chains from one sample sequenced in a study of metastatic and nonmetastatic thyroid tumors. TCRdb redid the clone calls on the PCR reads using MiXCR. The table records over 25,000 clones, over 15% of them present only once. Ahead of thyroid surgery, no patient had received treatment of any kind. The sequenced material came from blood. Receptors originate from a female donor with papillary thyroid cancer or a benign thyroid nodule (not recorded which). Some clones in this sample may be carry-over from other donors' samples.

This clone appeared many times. The CDR3 sequence is CASSRGGERYTEAFF. CDR3 DNA: TGTGCCAGCAGCCGGGGGGGAGAGCGATACACTGAAGCTTTCTTT. The chain combines TRBV28 with TRBJ1-1; D is perhaps TRBD1 (5 bases). The CDR3 covers 15 residues. The germline V and J ends were trimmed by 6 bases and 3 bases, with 17 bases remaining between them. CDR1 and CDR2 from the germline V gene are MDHEN and SYDVKM.

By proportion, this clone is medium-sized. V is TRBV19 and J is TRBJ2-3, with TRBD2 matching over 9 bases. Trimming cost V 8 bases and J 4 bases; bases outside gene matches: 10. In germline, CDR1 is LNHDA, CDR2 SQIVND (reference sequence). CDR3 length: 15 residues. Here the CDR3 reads CASSLAGGQSDTQYF. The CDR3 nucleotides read TGTGCCAGTTCCCTGGCGGGAGGGCAATCAGATACGCAGTATTTT.

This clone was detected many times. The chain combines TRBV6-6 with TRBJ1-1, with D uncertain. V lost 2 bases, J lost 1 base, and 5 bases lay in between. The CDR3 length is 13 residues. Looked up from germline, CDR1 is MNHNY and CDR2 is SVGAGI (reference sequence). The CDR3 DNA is TGTGCCAGCAGTTACGGGTGGAACACTGAAGCTTTCTTT. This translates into CASSYGWNTEAFF.

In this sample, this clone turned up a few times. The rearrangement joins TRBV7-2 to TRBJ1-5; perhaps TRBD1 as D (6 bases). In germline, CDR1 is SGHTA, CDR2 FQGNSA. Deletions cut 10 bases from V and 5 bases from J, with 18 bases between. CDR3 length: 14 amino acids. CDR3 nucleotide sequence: TGTGCCATCATCTCAGGAGGGGGGGATCAGCCCCAGCATTTT. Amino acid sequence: CAIISGGGDQPQHF.

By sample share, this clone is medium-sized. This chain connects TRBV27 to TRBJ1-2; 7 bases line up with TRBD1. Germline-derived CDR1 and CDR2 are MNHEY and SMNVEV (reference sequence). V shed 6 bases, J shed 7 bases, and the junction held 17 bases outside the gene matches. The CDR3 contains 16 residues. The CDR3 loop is CASSSARGGGLSGYTF. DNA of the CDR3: TGTGCCAGCAGCTCCGCTCGGGGAGGGGGCCTTTCTGGCTACACCTTC.

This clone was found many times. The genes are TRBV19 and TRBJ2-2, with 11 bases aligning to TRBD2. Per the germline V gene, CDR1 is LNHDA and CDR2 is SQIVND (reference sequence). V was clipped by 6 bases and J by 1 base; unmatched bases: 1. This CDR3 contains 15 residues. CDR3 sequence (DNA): TGTGCCAGTAGGCTAGCGGGAGGGAACACCGGGGAGCTGTTTTTT. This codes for CASRLAGGNTGELFF.

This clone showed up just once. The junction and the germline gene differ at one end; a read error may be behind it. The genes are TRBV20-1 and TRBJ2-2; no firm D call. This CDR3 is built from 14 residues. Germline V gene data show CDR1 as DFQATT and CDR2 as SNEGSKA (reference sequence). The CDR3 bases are TGCAGTGCTAGATATGTCACGAACACCAGGGAGCTGTTTTTT. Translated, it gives CSARYVTNTRELFF.

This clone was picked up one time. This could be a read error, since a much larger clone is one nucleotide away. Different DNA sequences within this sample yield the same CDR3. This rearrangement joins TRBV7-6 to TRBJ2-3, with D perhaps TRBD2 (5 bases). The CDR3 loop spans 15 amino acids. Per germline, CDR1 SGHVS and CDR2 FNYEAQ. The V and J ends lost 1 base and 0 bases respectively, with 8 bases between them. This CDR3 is CASSLDAGSTDTQYF. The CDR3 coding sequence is TGTGCCAGCAGCTTAGACGCGGGTAGCACAGATACGCAGTATTTT. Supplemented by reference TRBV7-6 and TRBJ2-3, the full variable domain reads GAGVSQSPRYKVTKRGQDVALRCDPISGHVSLYWYRQALGQGPEFLTYFNYEAQQDKSGLPNDRFSAERPEGSISTLTIQRTEQRDSAMYRCASSLDAGSTDTQYFGPGTRLTVL.

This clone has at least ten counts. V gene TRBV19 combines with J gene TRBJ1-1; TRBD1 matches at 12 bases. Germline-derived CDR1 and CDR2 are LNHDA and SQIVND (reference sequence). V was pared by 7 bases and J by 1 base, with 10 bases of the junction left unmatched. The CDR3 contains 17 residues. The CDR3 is CASTDTGTGGWNTEAFF. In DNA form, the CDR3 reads TGTGCCAGTACCGATACCGGGACAGGGGGCTGGAACACTGAAGCTTTCTTT.

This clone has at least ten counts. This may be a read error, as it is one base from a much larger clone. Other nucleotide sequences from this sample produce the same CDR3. CDR3 amino acids: CAWNSGTGDEQYF. The CDR3 DNA reads TGTGCCTGGAATTCTGGGACGGGGGACGAGCAGTACTTC. The chain links TRBV30 to TRBJ2-7; a possible D gene is TRBD2 (6 bases). The V gene's germline CDR1 is GTSNPN and CDR2 SVGIG (reference sequence). V was cut by 4 bases and J by 5 bases, with 15 bases left in between. The CDR3 consists of 13 residues.

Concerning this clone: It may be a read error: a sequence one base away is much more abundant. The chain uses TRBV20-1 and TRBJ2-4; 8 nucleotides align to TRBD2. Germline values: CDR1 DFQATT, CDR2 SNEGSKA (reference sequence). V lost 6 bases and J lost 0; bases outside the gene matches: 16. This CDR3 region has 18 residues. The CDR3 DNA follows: TGCAGTGCCGAGCAATCGAGGGCGGGGGGTTTAGCCAAAAACATTCAGTACTTC. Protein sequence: CSAEQSRAGGLAKNIQYF.

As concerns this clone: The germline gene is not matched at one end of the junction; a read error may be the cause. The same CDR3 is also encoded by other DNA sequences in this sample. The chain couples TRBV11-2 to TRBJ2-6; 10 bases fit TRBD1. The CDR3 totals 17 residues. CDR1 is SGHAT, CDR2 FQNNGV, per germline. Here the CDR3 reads CSSSPRQGARGANVLTF. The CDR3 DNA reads TGTTCCAGCAGCCCCAGACAGGGGGCGCGAGGTGCCAACGTCCTGACTTTC.

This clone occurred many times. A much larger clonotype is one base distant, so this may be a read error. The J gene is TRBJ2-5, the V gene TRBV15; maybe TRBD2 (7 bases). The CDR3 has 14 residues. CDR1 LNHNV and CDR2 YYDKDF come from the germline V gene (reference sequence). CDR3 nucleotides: TGTGCCACCATCAGAGTCGGGGGGCGTGAGACCCAGTACTTC. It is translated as CATIRVGGRETQYF.

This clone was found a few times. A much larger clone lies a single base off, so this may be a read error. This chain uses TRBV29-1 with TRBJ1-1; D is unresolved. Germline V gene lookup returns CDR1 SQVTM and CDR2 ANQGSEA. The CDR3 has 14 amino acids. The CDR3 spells CSVGYSSENTGAFF. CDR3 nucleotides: TGCAGCGTCGGTTACTCTTCCGAGAACACTGGAGCTTTCTTT.

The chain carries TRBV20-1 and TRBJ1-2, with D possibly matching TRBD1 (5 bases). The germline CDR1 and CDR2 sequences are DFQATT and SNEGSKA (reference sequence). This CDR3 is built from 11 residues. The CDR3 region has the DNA TGCAGCGGTGGGGCGAACTATGGCTACACCTTC. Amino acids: CSGGANYGYTF.

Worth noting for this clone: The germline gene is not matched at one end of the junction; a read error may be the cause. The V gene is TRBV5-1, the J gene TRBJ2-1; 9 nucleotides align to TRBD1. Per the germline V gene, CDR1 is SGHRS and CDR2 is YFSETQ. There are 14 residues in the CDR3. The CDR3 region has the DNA TGCGACAGCAGCTTGAGGGTCGAACAGGGGGCGAAGTTATTC. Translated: CDSSLRVEQGAKLF.

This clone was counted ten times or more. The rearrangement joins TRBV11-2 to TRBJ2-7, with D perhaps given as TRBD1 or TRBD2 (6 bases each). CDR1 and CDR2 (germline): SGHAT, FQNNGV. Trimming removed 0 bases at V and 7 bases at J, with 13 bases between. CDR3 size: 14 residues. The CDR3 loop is CASSLEAGAGEQYF. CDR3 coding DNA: TGTGCCAGCAGCTTAGAGGCAGGGGCGGGGGAGCAGTACTTC.

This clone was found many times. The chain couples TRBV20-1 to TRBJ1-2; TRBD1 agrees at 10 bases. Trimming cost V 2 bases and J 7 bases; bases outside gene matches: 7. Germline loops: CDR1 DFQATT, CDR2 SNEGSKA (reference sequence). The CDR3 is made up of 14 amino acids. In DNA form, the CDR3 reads TGCAGTGCTAGACCCCGGGACAGGGGCTTTGGCTACACCTTC. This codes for CSARPRDRGFGYTF.

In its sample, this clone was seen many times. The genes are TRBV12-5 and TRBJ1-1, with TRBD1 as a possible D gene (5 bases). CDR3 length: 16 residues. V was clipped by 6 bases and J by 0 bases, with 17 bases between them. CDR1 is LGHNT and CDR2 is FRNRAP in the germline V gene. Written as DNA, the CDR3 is TGTGCTAGTGGACCGCCGGGGTGGGGGGTGAACACTGAAGCTTTCTTT. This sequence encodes CASGPPGWGVNTEAFF.

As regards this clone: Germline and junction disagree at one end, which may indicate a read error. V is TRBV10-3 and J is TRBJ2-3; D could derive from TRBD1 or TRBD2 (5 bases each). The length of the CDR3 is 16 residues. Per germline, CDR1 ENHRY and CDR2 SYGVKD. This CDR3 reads CAITEGTEPVADTQYF. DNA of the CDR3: TGTGCCATCACTGAGGGGACGGAGCCGGTGGCAGATACGCAGTATTTT.

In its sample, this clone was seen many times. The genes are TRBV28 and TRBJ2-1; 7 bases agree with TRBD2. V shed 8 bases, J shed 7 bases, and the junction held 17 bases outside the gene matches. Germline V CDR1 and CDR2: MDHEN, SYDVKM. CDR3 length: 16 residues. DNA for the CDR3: TGTGCCAGCCTTCCCTGGTCAGGAGCGGGACGGAATGAGCAGTTCTTC. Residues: CASLPWSGAGRNEQFF. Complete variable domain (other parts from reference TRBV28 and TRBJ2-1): DVKVTQSSRYLVKRTGEKVFLECVQDMDHENMFWYRQDPGLGLRLIYFSYDVKMKEKGDIPEGYSVSREKKERFSLILESASTNQTSMYLCASLPWSGAGRNEQFFGPGTRLTVL.

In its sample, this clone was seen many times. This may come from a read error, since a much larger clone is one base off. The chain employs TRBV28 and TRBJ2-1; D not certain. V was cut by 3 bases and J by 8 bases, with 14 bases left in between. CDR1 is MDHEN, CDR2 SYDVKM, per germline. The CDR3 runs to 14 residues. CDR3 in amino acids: CASSLTWINDEQFF. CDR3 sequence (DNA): TGTGCCAGCAGTTTGACGTGGATTAACGATGAGCAGTTCTTC.

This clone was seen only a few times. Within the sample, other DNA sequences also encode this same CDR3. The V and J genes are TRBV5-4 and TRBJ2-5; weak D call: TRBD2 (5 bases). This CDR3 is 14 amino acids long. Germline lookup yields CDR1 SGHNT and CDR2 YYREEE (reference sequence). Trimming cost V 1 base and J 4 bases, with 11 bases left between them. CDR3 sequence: CASSLTRAGETQYF. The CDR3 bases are TGTGCCAGCAGCTTGACGAGGGCCGGAGAGACCCAGTACTTC.

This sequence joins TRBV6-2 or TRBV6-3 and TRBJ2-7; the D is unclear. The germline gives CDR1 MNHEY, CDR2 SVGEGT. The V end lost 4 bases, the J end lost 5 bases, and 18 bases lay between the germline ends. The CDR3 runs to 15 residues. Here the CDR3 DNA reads TGTGCCAGCAGTTCAAGGGTGTCTTTACTCCACGAGCAGTACTTC. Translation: CASSSRVSLLHEQYF.

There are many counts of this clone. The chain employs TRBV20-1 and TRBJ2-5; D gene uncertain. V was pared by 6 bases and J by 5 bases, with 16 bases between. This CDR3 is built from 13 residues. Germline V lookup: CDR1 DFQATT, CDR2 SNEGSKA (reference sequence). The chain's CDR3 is CSAKSGFGETQYF. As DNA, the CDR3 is TGCAGTGCCAAAAGTGGGTTCGGGGAGACCCAGTACTTC.